This T cell receptor (beta chain) is drawn from a study of beta chain features in type 1 diabetes (dated by TCRdb to between 2017 and 2018). Background on the whole study: No differences in mean age, gender distribution, total cell number or subset yield were found between patients and healthy donors. A total of 90 million to 130 million sorted cells were examined across all samples, and a strong correlation was observed between cell number per subset and RNA yield. In the study, TCRB repertoires of sorted circulating CD4+ T cell subsets from recently diagnosed type 1 diabetes patients were compared with those of matched healthy donors. Naive and central memory subsets were obtained from all 30 or so donors, but regulatory and stem cell-like memory subsets were isolated from only 8 patients and 8 healthy donors. The paper's findings and limits, for the study overall: Type 1 diabetes patients showed a moderate but significant shortening of TCRB CDR3 length in all four CD4+ subsets. At VDJ recombination sites, type 1 diabetes patients had fewer insertions and more deleted nucleotides, which implies abnormalities in thymic rearrangement. Naive, central memory and regulatory TCRB repertoires appeared to be more similar among patients than among healthy donors. Because cDNA rather than genomic DNA was sequenced, highly expressing activated cells could have been over-represented, although no difference in activation and CD3 levels was found between groups. HLA sub-analyses involved small numbers of individuals, so any influence of HLA type on TCRB rearrangement remained unresolved. PCR may preferentially amplify shorter templates, but because patient and control samples were amplified and corrected together, any resulting skew would affect both groups equally.

To note about this clone: Its cognate antigen has yet to be identified. Within one base of it there is no much larger clone, and no base qualities were kept.

Each donor gave one peripheral blood draw, averaging roughly 0.11 L, which was collected into heparinised tubes. A BD FACSAria II and a panel including CD45RO, CCR7, CD25, CD127, CD95 and CD27 were used to sort naive, central memory, regulatory and stem cell-like memory CD4+ T cells. All sorted populations exceeded 95% purity. PBMCs were isolated right away by Lymphoprep density gradient centrifugation and were stained directly, without culture. So that batch effects would be minimized, each experiment stained and sorted samples in pairs, pairing one healthy donor with one patient. The entire isolated RNA was reverse transcribed using the High Capacity cDNA Reverse Transcription Kit, and thus expressed TCRB transcripts were sequenced. Naive, central memory and regulatory T cell samples underwent deep immunoSEQ sequencing, averaging approximately 3.5 million total reads per sample. Sorted cells were lysed in RLT buffer, and RNA was extracted using DNase-treated RNeasy Micro or Mini kits according to cell number. To prevent cross-contamination, every cell subset was processed on its own, while patient and healthy donor samples were processed together. Using the immunoSEQ multiplex PCR, TCRB sequences were amplified from cDNA into 87-bp fragments spanning the CDR3 region. Amplicons were sequenced on the Illumina HiSeq platform. The source study handled its data this way. PCR bias was computationally corrected using synthetic template baselines, reads within Hamming distance 2 were collapsed, and singletons that could not be merged were discarded. Reads were aligned against IMGT to assign V, D and J genes, CDR3 length and insertions or deletions at six rearrangement sites. Within each subset, clonotype counts were normalized to the number of sorted cells before true diversity and Gini coefficients were calculated with the tcR R package. Repertoire sharing was quantified using the overlap coefficient calculated on TCRB nucleotide sequences. Out-of-frame TCRB sequences from naive cells were analyzed as a proxy for the pre-selection repertoire. In its TCRdb copy, this immuneACCESS table keeps in-frame sequences only and misses some clones. Where compared with another copy, unresolved V genes explain less than half of these, and the others have no known cause. Clonal size and the V and J genes are those of that table, whereas D and trimming came from the DNA. The table for this sample lists about 410,000 clones; approximately 13% of them were counted only once. Roughly 0.038% of the sample comes from the top ten.

The germline V gene encodes CDR1 GTSNPN and CDR2 SVGIG (reference sequence). Inclusive of the bounding cysteine and phenylalanine, the CDR3 is 13 residues long. The sequence is cut down to CDR3 DNA, 39 bases in frame from base 1. V loses 5 bases of germline sequence and J loses 2 bases, and the interval between the two ends is 7 bases. Sequenced sample: naive CD4+ T cells from blood. What the cell subset or site label conveys for this sample: true naive CD4+ T cells. The sequence is built from TRBV30 and TRBJ1-6; the D gene is unclear. The TCR sequence derives from a man aged 25-45 years in good health. The CDR3 reads as follows: CAWAGTYNSPLHF. The nucleotides read TGTGCCTGGGCCGGGACCTATAATTCACCCCTCCACTTT.